This TCR beta chain is drawn from a study of OX40 agonist ivuxolimab in advanced cancers. Germline lookup yields CDR1 MNHEY and CDR2 SVGAGI. V shed 2 bases and J shed 6 bases, with 12 bases lying between them. The CDR3 is made up of 14 amino acids. The method was immunoSEQ multiplex PCR; TCRdb's version includes in-frame clones alone and lacks a portion of them. The data show approximately 12,000 clones, around four fifths seen once. The V gene is TRBV6-5, the J gene TRBJ2-3; D is uncertain. The sample was CD4+ or CD8+ T cells sorted from blood, taken in a trial of the OX40 agonist ivuxolimab. The TCR originated in an adult with an advanced solid tumor such as melanoma, head and neck, liver or kidney cancer. Here the CDR3 reads CASSYVQTGDTQYF. As DNA, the CDR3 is TGTGCCAGCAGTTACGTGCAGACCGGGGATACGCAGTATTTT.